A selection of T cell receptor beta chains follows, all from one sample in a study of Graves' ophthalmopathy and Graves' hyperthyroidism. TCRdb recomputed calls from the multiplex PCR reads with MiXCR, one row per CDR3 protein. The table lists 500,000 to 600,000 distinct CDR3 sequences, about 40% of them singletons, with 3.5% to 4.5% in the top ten. The sequencing sample was made of peripheral blood or thyroid tissue (not recorded which). These receptors all stem from an adult man with Graves' hyperthyroidism. CDR3s include the opening cysteine and the closing phenylalanine or tryptophan. The D gene is left open where the match is weak. Part of the rows lack a size; the others show once, few, many or a class for expanded clones.

V: TRBV29-1; size: .; D: .; J: TRBJ1-2; DNA: TGCAGCAGTGAGTCTCCCACCTATGGCTACACCTTC; CDR3: CSSESPTYGYTF
V: TRBV20-1; size: many; D: TRBD2; J: TRBJ2-7; DNA: TGCAGTGCTACGGGACTAGCGGGGGGGATGGGCTACGAGCAGTACTTC; CDR3: CSATGLAGGMGYEQYF
V: TRBV7-9; size: many; D: .; J: TRBJ2-6; DNA: TGTGCCAGCAGCCTCGACGGCCTGAGCTCTGGGGCCAACGTCCTGACTTTC; CDR3: CASSLDGLSSGANVLTF
V: TRBV7-2; size: many; D: TRBD1; J: TRBJ1-1; DNA: TGTGCCAGCAGCTTACGGGGACAGGGAGCAACTGTCAACACTGAAGCTTTCTTT; CDR3: CASSLRGQGATVNTEAFF
V: TRBV2; size: .; D: TRBD1; J: TRBJ1-3; DNA: TGTGCCAGCTCACCACCCGGGACAGCCGGGGGAAACACCATATATTTT; CDR3: CASSPPGTAGGNTIYF
V: TRBV7-9; size: many; D: .; J: TRBJ1-1; DNA: TGTGCCAGCAGCTTAGCTCAGGGGAAAGCTTTCTTT; CDR3: CASSLAQGKAFF
V: TRBV20-1; size: .; D: .; J: TRBJ2-5; DNA: TGCAGTGCTAGTTCGGGGGCACGGGAGACCCAGTACTTC; CDR3: CSASSGARETQYF
V: TRBV5-8; size: many; D: .; J: TRBJ1-6; DNA: .; CDR3: CASSILDRDNSPLHF
V: TRBV10-1; size: .; D: TRBD2; J: TRBJ2-7; DNA: TGCGCCAGCAGTGAGTCGACGGGGAGGGTTACTCAGTACTTC; CDR3: CASSESTGRVTQYF
V: TRBV20-1; size: many; D: .; J: TRBJ1-2; DNA: TGCAGTGCTAGAGATCCGGAGTTGGTAGGCGCCTATGGCTACACCTTC; CDR3: CSARDPELVGAYGYTF
V: TRBV7-6; size: many; D: .; J: TRBJ2-7; DNA: TGTGCCAGCAGCTTAGCGCTACCGGGGAGCGAGCAGTACTTC; CDR3: CASSLALPGSEQYF
V: TRBV5-6; size: many; D: .; J: TRBJ2-5; DNA: TGTGCCAGCAGCTTGTGGAGCGCCAGTTTACGTGAGACCCAGTACTTC; CDR3: CASSLWSASLRETQYF
V: TRBV24-1; size: .; D: TRBD1; J: TRBJ2-2; DNA: TGTGCCACCAGTGATGGGACAGGGGATGGGGAGCTGTTTTTT; CDR3: CATSDGTGDGELFF
V: TRBV6-5; size: many; D: .; J: TRBJ1-1; DNA: TGTGCCAGCAGTCCGAACGCCGGGGTGGGCACTGAAGCTTTCTTT; CDR3: CASSPNAGVGTEAFF
V: TRBV6-5; size: few; D: TRBD2; J: TRBJ2-5; DNA: TGTGCCACCAGGACGGGAGGGGAGACCCAGTACTTC; CDR3: CATRTGGETQYF
V: TRBV25-1; size: .; D: TRBD2; J: TRBJ2-1; DNA: TGTGCCAGCAGTGAAGCGGGAGCCTACAATGAGCAGTTCTTC; CDR3: CASSEAGAYNEQFF
V: TRBV19; size: many; D: TRBD1; J: TRBJ2-5; DNA: TGTGCCAGTAGTATCAGGGGGCCGAAGGAGACCCAGTACTTC; CDR3: CASSIRGPKETQYF
V: TRBV10-3; size: .; D: TRBD1; J: TRBJ1-4; DNA: TGTGCCATCGCGACAGGGGCAAATGAAAAACTGTTTTTT; CDR3: CAIATGANEKLFF
V: TRBV15; size: many; D: .; J: TRBJ2-2; DNA: TGTGCCACCAGCAGAACGAGGACAGCCTCGAACACCGGGGAGCTGTTTTTT; CDR3: CATSRTRTASNTGELFF
V: TRBV7-9; size: .; D: .; J: TRBJ2-1; DNA: TGCGCCAGCAGCCAAGTACAGGGATCGTACAATGAGCAGTTCTTC; CDR3: CASSQVQGSYNEQFF
V: TRBV20-1; size: many; D: .; J: TRBJ2-7; DNA: TGCAGTGCCCTCCGGGACACCTCCTACGAGCAGTACTTC; CDR3: CSALRDTSYEQYF
V: TRBV5-5; size: few; D: TRBD2; J: TRBJ2-7; DNA: TGTGCCAGCAGCTCCGGGACTACCTCCTACGAGCAGTACTTC; CDR3: CASSSGTTSYEQYF
V: TRBV2; size: many; D: TRBD1; J: TRBJ2-2; DNA: TGTGCCAGCAGGGCGGGACAGGCAAACACCGGGGAGCTGTTTTTT; CDR3: CASRAGQANTGELFF
V: TRBV7-9; size: many; D: TRBD1; J: TRBJ1-2; DNA: TGTGCCAGCAGTTCGTATCAAATAGACAGGGGGTATGGCTACACCTTC; CDR3: CASSSYQIDRGYGYTF
V: TRBV19; size: many; D: TRBD1; J: TRBJ2-2; DNA: TGTGCCAGTAGTATAGTAGGAGCAGGGGGCGCGTCCGGGGAGCTGTTTTTT; CDR3: CASSIVGAGGASGELFF
V: TRBV6-1; size: .; D: .; J: TRBJ1-5; DNA: TGTGCCAGCAGTGTAGAACCGGCGGGCAGTCTCAATCAGCCCCAGCATTTT; CDR3: CASSVEPAGSLNQPQHF
V: TRBV5-1; size: few; D: TRBD1; J: TRBJ2-5; DNA: TGTGCCAGCAGCCTGGACCGGGACAGGGGTGGGTTGGAGACCCAGTACTTC; CDR3: CASSLDRDRGGLETQYF
V: TRBV29-1; size: many; D: .; J: TRBJ1-1; DNA: TGCAGCGTTGCTAGGGGGAACACTGAAGCTTTCTTT; CDR3: CSVARGNTEAFF
V: TRBV6-5; size: few; D: TRBD1; J: TRBJ1-6; DNA: TGTGCCAGCAGGGGACAGACAAATAGTTCACCCCTCCACTTT; CDR3: CASRGQTNSSPLHF
V: TRBV7-6; size: .; D: TRBD1; J: TRBJ2-7; DNA: TGTGCCAGCACCAAAGCGGGGACAGGGAACGACGAGCAGTACTTC; CDR3: CASTKAGTGNDEQYF
V: TRBV19; size: many; D: .; J: TRBJ1-5; DNA: TGTGCCAGTAGGCCGTGGCCTATTACAGATCGGGGCAGTCAGCCCCAGCATTTT; CDR3: CASRPWPITDRGSQPQHF
V: TRBV24-1; size: many; D: .; J: TRBJ2-7; DNA: TGTGCCACCAGTGACTCCAGGACAGCCACCTACGAGCAGTACTTC; CDR3: CATSDSRTATYEQYF
V: TRBV24-1; size: many; D: .; J: TRBJ2-2; DNA: TGTGCCACCAGTGCCGACAGGTACACCGGGGAGCTGTTTTTT; CDR3: CATSADRYTGELFF
V: TRBV7-9; size: once; D: .; J: TRBJ1-1; DNA: TGTGCCAGCAGCTTAACTTTCAGGAGCCTAAACACTGAAGCTTTCTTT; CDR3: CASSLTFRSLNTEAFF
V: TRBV5-6; size: .; D: .; J: TRBJ2-5; DNA: TGTGCCAGCAGCGCACCACGCCGGGACTTAAAGTACTTC; CDR3: CASSAPRRDLKYF
V: TRBV4-1; size: .; D: .; J: TRBJ2-7; DNA: TGCGCCAGCAGCCAAGCGTTTTTGGCAGGGGACGAGCAGTACTTC; CDR3: CASSQAFLAGDEQYF
V: TRBV6-1; size: few; D: .; J: TRBJ2-5; DNA: TGTGCCAGCAGTGAACAGACGCAAGAGACCCAGTACTTC; CDR3: CASSEQTQETQYF
V: TRBV27; size: .; D: .; J: TRBJ1-1; DNA: TGTGCCAGCAGTTTATATCCGGACGCCGCTGAAGCTTTCTTT; CDR3: CASSLYPDAAEAFF
V: TRBV2; size: .; D: TRBD1; J: TRBJ1-6; DNA: TGTGCCAGCAGCCTCTCGAGACAGGGGGCTGGATCACCCCTCCACTTT; CDR3: CASSLSRQGAGSPLHF
V: TRBV29-1; size: many; D: .; J: TRBJ1-2; DNA: TGCAGCGTTGAAAGCAAGGGTTTCTACACCTTC; CDR3: CSVESKGFYTF
V: TRBV7-3; size: few; D: .; J: TRBJ1-2; DNA: TGTGCCAGCAGCTTAAACAGCGCGGATGGCTACACCTTC; CDR3: CASSLNSADGYTF
V: TRBV6-5; size: .; D: .; J: TRBJ1-2; DNA: TGTGCCAGCAGGGGGGCCCTACACGTCTATGGCTACACCTTC; CDR3: CASRGALHVYGYTF
V: TRBV29-1; size: many; D: .; J: TRBJ1-1; DNA: TGCAGCGTTGAAGCTCGACTACGGACAGCGAACACTGAAGCTTTCTTT; CDR3: CSVEARLRTANTEAFF